This passage covers 30 T cell receptor beta chains from one sample sequenced in a study of T cell changes during pregnancy in multiple sclerosis. Only in-frame clones appear in the TCRdb table, and some are missing; sequencing was by immunoSEQ multiplex PCR. The data hold 75,000 to 100,000 clones, with 91% observed a single time. This sample comprised peripheral blood, obtained after pregnancy. The receptor source for this set is a female donor in good health, enrolled as a control in a pregnancy study.

The genes are TRBV25-1 and TRBJ2-2, with D possibly matching TRBD1 (6 bases). Germline assignment: CDR1 MGHDK and CDR2 SYGVNS. Trimming stripped 7 bases from V and 5 bases from J, with 14 bases between. The CDR3 extends over 14 amino acids. The CDR3 region has the DNA TGTGCCAGCAAAGGGGCAGGGGAAACCGGGGAGCTGTTTTTT. The encoded protein is CASKGAGETGELFF. The full variable domain, in which reference TRBV25-1 and TRBJ2-2 provide the parts outside the CDR3, is EADIYQTPRYLVIGTGKKITLECSQTMGHDKMYWYQQDPGMELHLIHYSYGVNSTEKGDLSSESTVSRIRTEHFPLTLESARPSHTSQYLCASKGAGETGELFFGEGSRLTVL.

The chain uses TRBV6-1 and TRBJ2-7; 8 bases align to TRBD2. V was pared by 8 bases and J by 1 base, with 7 bases of the junction left unmatched. Germline CDR1 is MNHNS and CDR2 is SASEGT. The CDR3 spans 14 residues. The CDR3 loop is CASSGRGASYEQYF. CDR3 nucleotide sequence: TGTGCCAGCTCCGGGAGGGGGGCTTCCTACGAGCAGTACTTC.

The chain combines TRBV6-5 with TRBJ2-5, with 8 bases lining up with TRBD2. Germline CDR1 MNHEY, CDR2 SVGAGI. This CDR3 spans 15 amino acids. J lost 3 bases, V lost 4 bases, and 7 bases had no gene match. The CDR3 nucleotides are TGTGCCAGCAGTTTCCAGCGGGGGCCGAAAGAGACCCAGTACTTC. This translates into CASSFQRGPKETQYF.

The chain joins TRBV15 to TRBJ1-4; no reliable D call. The CDR3 runs 13 residues. Germline lookup yields CDR1 LNHNV and CDR2 YYDKDF (reference sequence). V lost 1 base, J lost 9 bases, and 9 bases lay in between. For the CDR3, the DNA is TGTGCCACCAGCAGAGCCGGCGGTAAAAAACTGTTTTTT. It specifies CATSRAGGKKLFF.

The sample holds a few counts of this clone. This chain connects TRBV30 to TRBJ2-2; D is unclear. Germline CDR1 and CDR2: GTSNPN and SVGIG (reference sequence). The CDR3 covers 12 residues. V was trimmed by 0 bases and J by 9 bases, leaving 8 bases between them. The CDR3 DNA reads TGTGCCTGGAGTGTACCTATTCGGGAGCTGTTTTTT. Translation: CAWSVPIRELFF.

A remark on this clone: Compared with germline, one end of the junction differs, possibly owing to a read error. V and J are TRBV7-7 and TRBJ2-7, with a tentative D call TRBD2 (6 bases). Germline loops: CDR1 SSHAT, CDR2 FNYEAQ (reference sequence). This CDR3 has 13 residues. This chain's CDR3 is CASSLSGGTEQYF. The DNA for the CDR3 is TGTGCTAGCAGCTTATCCGGGGGAACCGAGCAGTACTTC.

The chain employs TRBV18 and TRBJ2-3, with D uncertain. CDR1 and CDR2 from the germline V gene are KGHSH and LQKENI. The CDR3 has 13 residues. V lost 0 bases, J lost 9 bases, and 10 bases lay in between. The CDR3 region is CASSPPGLVTQYF. The DNA of the CDR3 is TGTGCCAGCTCACCACCGGGTCTAGTGACGCAGTATTTT.

The chain joins TRBV2 to TRBJ1-5; 11 bases fit TRBD1. Germline V gene lookup returns CDR1 SNHLY and CDR2 FYNNEI. The CDR3 has 15 amino acids. J lost 2 bases, V lost 6 bases, and 3 bases had no gene match. Written as DNA, the CDR3 is TGTGCCAGCAGCCGGGACAGGGGGGGCAATCAGCCCCAGCATTTT. This codes for CASSRDRGGNQPQHF.

This clone was observed a few times. The chain joins TRBV7-2 to TRBJ2-3; D is uncertain. V was clipped by 5 bases and J by 0 bases, with 12 bases between them. The germline V gene encodes CDR1 SGHTA and CDR2 FQGNSA. The CDR3 totals 15 residues. Here the CDR3 reads CASSLGLGSTDTQYF. The CDR3 DNA reads as TGTGCCAGCAGCCTCGGCCTGGGCAGCACAGATACGCAGTATTTT.

This clone has only one observation. The chain has TRBV2 and TRBJ2-5; D remains unclear. CDR1 and CDR2 from the germline V gene are SNHLY and FYNNEI. The CDR3 runs to 11 residues. V lost 2 bases and J 5 bases, leaving 3 bases between the germline ends. The CDR3 is CASSERETQYF. The CDR3 nucleotides read TGTGCCAGCAGTGAACGTGAGACCCAGTACTTC. Full variable domain (rest looked up from reference TRBV2 and TRBJ2-5): EPEVTQTPSHQVTQMGQEVILRCVPISNHLYFYWYRQILGQKVEFLVSFYNNEISEKSEIFDDQFSVERPDGSNFTLKIRSTKLEDSAMYFCASSERETQYFGPGTRLLVL.

This clone has just one count. The chain recombines TRBV28 with TRBJ2-4; D perhaps matches TRBD1 (5 bases). The V end was cut by 7 bases, the J end by 0 bases, with 13 bases between. This CDR3 spans 15 amino acids. Germline CDR1 reads MDHEN; CDR2 reads SYDVKM. The DNA for the CDR3 is TGTGCCAGCACCCCAGGGATCGTAGCCAAAAACATTCAGTACTTC. Amino acid sequence: CASTPGIVAKNIQYF.

V usage is TRBV11-2 and J usage is TRBJ1-2; 9 bases are a match to TRBD1. CDR1 and CDR2 (germline): SGHAT, FQNNGV. The CDR3 extends over 14 amino acids. The ends lost 4 bases at V and 2 bases at J; junction bases unmatched: 2. CDR3 protein: CASSSGQGNYGYTF. The CDR3, as DNA: TGTGCCAGCAGCTCGGGACAGGGAAACTATGGCTACACCTTC.

The genes are TRBV11-2 and TRBJ2-1; TRBD2 matches 11 bases. Germline CDR1 SGHAT, CDR2 FQNNGV. Unmatched junction bases numbered 8, after V lost 5 bases and J lost 5 bases. The CDR3 has 16 residues. The CDR3 spells CASSLYTSGGNNEQFF. In nucleotides, the CDR3 is TGTGCCAGCAGCCTGTATACTAGCGGGGGAAACAATGAGCAGTTCTTC.

The rearrangement joins TRBV7-9 to TRBJ2-2; unclear D gene. The V gene's germline CDR1 is SEHNR and CDR2 FQNEAQ (reference sequence). The CDR3 contains 11 residues. V was trimmed by 4 bases and J by 7 bases, leaving 4 bases between them. As DNA, the CDR3 is TGTGCCAGCAGCTCCAGCGGGGAGCTGTTTTTT. Amino acid sequence: CASSSSGELFF.

This clone is labeled as medium-sized (0.01 to 0.1%). This chain connects TRBV19 to TRBJ1-1, with D perhaps matching TRBD1 (5 bases). Trimming took off 7 bases at V and 1 base at J, with 19 bases between the two ends. The V gene's germline CDR1 is LNHDA and CDR2 SQIVND (reference sequence). The CDR3 contains 16 residues. This CDR3 reads CASTDGGVLTNTEAFF. CDR3 in DNA: TGTGCCAGTACCGATGGGGGGGTCCTCACGAACACTGAAGCTTTCTTT.

This sequence joins TRBV27 and TRBJ1-1; D is undetermined. The CDR3 is 14 residues long. From germline, CDR1 is MNHEY and CDR2 SMNVEV (reference sequence). V lost 2 bases to trimming and J lost 4 bases, with 11 bases between them. The DNA for the CDR3 is TGTGCCAGCAGTTTAAGGAAGGCAGGCACTGAAGCTTTCTTT. This encodes CASSLRKAGTEAFF.

The V and J genes are TRBV18 and TRBJ2-7; 10 bases agree with TRBD1. This CDR3 has 16 amino acids. J lost 1 base, V lost 3 bases, and 6 bases had no gene match. Germline CDR1 reads KGHSH; CDR2 reads LQKENI. The CDR3 here is CASSPRQGAGSYEQYF. The CDR3, as DNA: TGTGCCAGCTCACCCCGACAGGGGGCGGGTTCCTACGAGCAGTACTTC.

This chain links TRBV6-6 with TRBJ2-3; possible D gene TRBD2, 6 bases. Germline values: CDR1 MNHNY, CDR2 SVGAGI (reference sequence). This CDR3 has 15 amino acids. Trimming took 5 bases from V and 1 from J, leaving 13 bases between them. CDR3 region: CASSDQGGGTDTQYF. The CDR3 DNA reads as TGTGCCAGCAGTGATCAGGGAGGTGGCACAGATACGCAGTATTTT.

The chain links TRBV7-2 to TRBJ2-2; D may be TRBD1 (5 bases). CDR1 SGHTA and CDR2 FQGNSA come from the germline V gene. The CDR3 contains 14 residues. V was shortened by 5 bases and J by 3 bases, with 10 bases between the two germline ends. This CDR3 is CASSDRQYTGELFF. The CDR3 coding sequence is TGTGCCAGCAGCGATCGACAGTACACCGGGGAGCTGTTTTTT.

The table lists this clone with a count of one. This sequence joins TRBV7-2 and TRBJ2-3; D might be TRBD2 (6 bases). Germline V gene sequence: CDR1 SGHTA, CDR2 FQGNSA. CDR3 size: 17 residues. The V end was cut by 0 bases, the J end by 1 base, with 14 bases between. The CDR3 is CASSLAGGVRGTDTQYF. The DNA for the CDR3 is TGTGCCAGCAGCTTAGCCGGGGGAGTTCGGGGCACAGATACGCAGTATTTT.

The chain recombines TRBV6-5 with TRBJ2-7; 11 positions match TRBD2. Losses at the gene ends were 6 bases for V and 3 bases for J; bases not matched to a gene: 7. Per germline, CDR1 MNHEY and CDR2 SVGAGI. The CDR3 runs 15 residues. CDR3 DNA: TGTGCCAGCAGCCCACTAGCGGGGGCCTACTACGAGCAGTACTTC. Protein: CASSPLAGAYYEQYF.

The chain employs TRBV5-1 and TRBJ1-1; a weak D match, TRBD1 (6 bases). Germline assignment: CDR1 SGHRS and CDR2 YFSETQ. There are 16 residues in the CDR3. The V end lost 1 base, the J end lost 8 bases, and 21 bases lay between the germline ends. The CDR3 DNA follows: TGCGCCAGCAGCTTGTACGCGGGGGCCTCCTTTTCCGAAGCTTTCTTT. Translated, it gives CASSLYAGASFSEAFF.

The chain employs TRBV6-5 and TRBJ1-2; a weak D match, TRBD1 (6 bases). Germline V gene lookup returns CDR1 MNHEY and CDR2 SVGAGI. The CDR3 runs 12 residues. Deletions cut 4 bases from V and 8 bases from J, with 11 bases between. CDR3 coding DNA: TGTGCCAGCAGTTTACAGGGTCTCGGCTACACCTTC. Translation gives CASSLQGLGYTF.

V usage is TRBV5-1 and J usage is TRBJ2-3, with a weak D call TRBD1 (6 bases). The V gene lost 4 bases and the J gene lost 0 bases, with 9 bases spanning the gap. The CDR3 has 14 residues. Germline V gene lookup returns CDR1 SGHRS and CDR2 YFSETQ. CDR3 DNA sequence: TGCGCCAGCAGCCAAGGACAGAGCACAGATACGCAGTATTTT. Amino acid sequence: CASSQGQSTDTQYF.

The chain is built from TRBV2 and TRBJ1-5; D is ambiguous. The germline V gene encodes CDR1 SNHLY and CDR2 FYNNEI. The length of the CDR3 is 13 residues. Trimming took 7 bases from V and 1 from J, leaving 8 bases between them. CDR3 sequence reads: CASTTESNQPQHF. The CDR3 DNA is TGTGCCAGCACCACCGAGAGCAATCAGCCCCAGCATTTT. Full variable domain (missing parts from reference TRBV2 and TRBJ1-5): EPEVTQTPSHQVTQMGQEVILRCVPISNHLYFYWYRQILGQKVEFLVSFYNNEISEKSEIFDDQFSVERPDGSNFTLKIRSTKLEDSAMYFCASTTESNQPQHFGDGTRLSIL.

This chain links TRBV5-6 with TRBJ2-7; D is undetermined. Per germline, CDR1 SGHDT and CDR2 YYEEEE. The CDR3 is 14 amino acids. V was clipped by 0 bases and J by 2 bases, with 9 bases between them. CDR3 protein: CASSLAGKPYEQYF. As DNA, the CDR3 is TGTGCCAGCAGCTTGGCAGGAAAGCCCTACGAGCAGTACTTC.

The chain combines TRBV11-3 with TRBJ1-1; unclear D gene. Germline lookup yields CDR1 SGHNT and CDR2 YENEEA. Trimming removed 5 bases at V and 7 bases at J, with 14 bases between. This CDR3 is 13 amino acids long. CDR3 nucleotides: TGTGCCAGCAGCAGGGATAATGGAGGTGAAGCTTTCTTT. It is translated as CASSRDNGGEAFF.

This clone has just a few counts. The rearrangement joins TRBV6-6 to TRBJ1-2; possibly TRBD1 for D (5 bases). This CDR3 spans 13 amino acids. V was clipped by 5 bases and J by 3 bases, with 10 bases between them. Per germline, CDR1 MNHNY and CDR2 SVGAGI (reference sequence). The chain's CDR3 is CASSDQGDYGYTF. DNA for the CDR3: TGTGCCAGCAGTGACCAGGGTGACTATGGCTACACCTTC.

The chain recombines TRBV6-6 with TRBJ2-3; 9 bases are shared with TRBD1. Germline CDR1 is MNHNY and CDR2 is SVGAGI (reference sequence). CDR3 length: 15 amino acids. V lost 6 bases and J lost 5; bases outside the gene matches: 9. The DNA of the CDR3 is TGTGCCAGCAGAACCGGGACAGGGATTGTAGATACGCAGTATTTT. As protein: CASRTGTGIVDTQYF.

This clone was observed a few times. The rearrangement links TRBV6-4 to TRBJ2-5; D is ambiguous. Germline-derived CDR1 and CDR2 are MRHNA and SNTAGT. Trimming cost V 4 bases and J 2 bases, with 8 bases left between them. The CDR3 is 13 residues long. The CDR3 coding sequence is TGTGCCAGCAGTGTGTCCCCTCAAGAGACCCAGTACTTC. As protein: CASSVSPQETQYF.